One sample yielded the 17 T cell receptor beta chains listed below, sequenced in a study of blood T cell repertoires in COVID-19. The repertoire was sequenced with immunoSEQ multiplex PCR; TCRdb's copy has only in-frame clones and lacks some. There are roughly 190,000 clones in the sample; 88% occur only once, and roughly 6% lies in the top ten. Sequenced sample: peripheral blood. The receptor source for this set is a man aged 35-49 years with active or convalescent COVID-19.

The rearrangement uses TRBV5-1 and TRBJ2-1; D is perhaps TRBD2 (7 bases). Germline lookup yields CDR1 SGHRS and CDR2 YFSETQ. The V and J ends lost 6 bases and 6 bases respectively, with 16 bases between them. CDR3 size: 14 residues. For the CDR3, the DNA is TGCGCCAGCACCCCCTCCGCGGGGGCCAATGAGCAGTTCTTC. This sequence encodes CASTPSAGANEQFF.

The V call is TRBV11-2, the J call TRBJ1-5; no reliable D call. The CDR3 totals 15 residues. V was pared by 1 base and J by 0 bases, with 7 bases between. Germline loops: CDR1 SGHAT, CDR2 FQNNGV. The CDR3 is CASSLGAASNQPQHF. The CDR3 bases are TGTGCCAGCAGCTTAGGGGCAGCTAGCAATCAGCCCCAGCATTTT.

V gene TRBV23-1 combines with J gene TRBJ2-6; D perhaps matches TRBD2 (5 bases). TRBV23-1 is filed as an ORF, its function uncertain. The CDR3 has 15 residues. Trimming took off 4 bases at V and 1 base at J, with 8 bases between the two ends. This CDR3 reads CASSPEGSGANVLTF. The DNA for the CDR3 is TGCGCCAGCAGTCCCGAGGGTTCTGGGGCCAACGTCCTGACTTTC.

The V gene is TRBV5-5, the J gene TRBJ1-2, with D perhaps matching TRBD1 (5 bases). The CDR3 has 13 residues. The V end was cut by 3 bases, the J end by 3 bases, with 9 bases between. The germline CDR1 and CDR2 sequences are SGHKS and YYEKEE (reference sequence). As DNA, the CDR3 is TGTGCCAGCAGCTCCCAGGGTTACTATGGCTACACCTTC. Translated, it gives CASSSQGYYGYTF. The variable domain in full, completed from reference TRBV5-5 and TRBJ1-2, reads DAGVTQSPTHLIKTRGQQVTLRCSPISGHKSVSWYQQVLGQGPQFIFQYYEKEERGRGNFPDRFSARQFPNYSSELNVNALLLGDSALYLCASSSQGYYGYTFGSGTRLTVV.

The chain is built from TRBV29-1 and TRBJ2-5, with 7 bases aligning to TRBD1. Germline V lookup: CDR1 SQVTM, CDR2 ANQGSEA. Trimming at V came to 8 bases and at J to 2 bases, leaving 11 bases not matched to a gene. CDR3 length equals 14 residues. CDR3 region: CSLQTGHNQETQYF. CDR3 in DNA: TGCAGCCTGCAGACAGGGCATAATCAAGAGACCCAGTACTTC. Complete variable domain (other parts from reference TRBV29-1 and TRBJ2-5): SAVISQKPSRDICQRGTSLTIQCQVDSQVTMMFWYRQQPGQSLTLIATANQGSEATYESGFVIDKFPISRPNLTFSTLTVSNMSPEDSSIYLCSLQTGHNQETQYFGPGTRLLVL.

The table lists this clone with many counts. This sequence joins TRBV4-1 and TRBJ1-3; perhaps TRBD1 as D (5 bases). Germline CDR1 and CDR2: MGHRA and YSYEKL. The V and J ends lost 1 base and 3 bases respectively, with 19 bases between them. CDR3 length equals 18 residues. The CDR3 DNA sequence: TGCGCCAGCAGCCAAGGACAGAACATACCTTCAATTGGAAACACCATATATTTT. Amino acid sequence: CASSQGQNIPSIGNTIYF.

Here the CDR3 reads CASSPPTGSFNEQFF. Written as DNA, the CDR3 is TGTGCCAGCTCACCACCGACAGGTTCGTTCAATGAGCAGTTCTTC. This chain connects TRBV18 to TRBJ2-1; D is perhaps TRBD1 (6 bases). This CDR3 region has 15 residues. The V end lost 0 bases, the J end lost 6 bases, and 12 bases lay between the germline ends. Germline V gene lookup returns CDR1 KGHSH and CDR2 LQKENI. Drawing the rest from reference TRBV18 and TRBJ2-1, the complete variable domain is NAGVMQNPRHLVRRRGQEARLRCSPMKGHSHVYWYRQLPEEGLKFMVYLQKENIIDESGMPKERFSAEFPKEGPSILRIQQVVRGDSAAYFCASSPPTGSFNEQFFGPGTRLTVL.

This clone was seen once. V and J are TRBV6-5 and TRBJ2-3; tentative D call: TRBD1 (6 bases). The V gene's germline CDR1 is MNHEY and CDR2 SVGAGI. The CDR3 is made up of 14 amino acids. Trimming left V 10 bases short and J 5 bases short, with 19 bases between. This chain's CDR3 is CAIRGQDLGDTQYF. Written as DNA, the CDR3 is TGTGCCATCAGGGGTCAGGATTTAGGAGATACGCAGTATTTT.

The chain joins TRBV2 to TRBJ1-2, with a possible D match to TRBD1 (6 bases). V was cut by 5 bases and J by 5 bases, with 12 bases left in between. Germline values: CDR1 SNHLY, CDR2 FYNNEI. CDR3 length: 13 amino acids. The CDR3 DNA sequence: TGTGCCAGCAGTTTTGGACAGTCTTATGGCTACACCTTC. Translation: CASSFGQSYGYTF.

CDR3 in DNA: TGCAGCGTTGTAGGAGGGGCTCGTACGCAGTATTTT. Its protein product is CSVVGGARTQYF. This rearrangement joins TRBV29-1 to TRBJ2-3; D might be TRBD2 (6 bases). This CDR3 spans 12 amino acids. The V end was cut by 4 bases, the J end by 8 bases, with 13 bases between. Germline CDR1 and CDR2: SQVTM and ANQGSEA.

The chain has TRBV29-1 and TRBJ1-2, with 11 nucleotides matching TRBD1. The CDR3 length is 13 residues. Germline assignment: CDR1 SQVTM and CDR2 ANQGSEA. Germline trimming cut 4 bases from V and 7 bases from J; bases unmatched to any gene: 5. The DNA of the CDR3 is TGCAGCGTTGGATCGGGACAGGGGGTTGGCTACACCTTC. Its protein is CSVGSGQGVGYTF.

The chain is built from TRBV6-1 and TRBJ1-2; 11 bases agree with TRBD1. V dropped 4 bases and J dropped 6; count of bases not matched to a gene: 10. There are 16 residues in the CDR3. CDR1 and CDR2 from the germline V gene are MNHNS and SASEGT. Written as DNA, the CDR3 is TGTGCCAGCAGTGGTGGGACAGGGGGAATAAGGGATGGCTACACCTTC. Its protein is CASSGGTGGIRDGYTF.

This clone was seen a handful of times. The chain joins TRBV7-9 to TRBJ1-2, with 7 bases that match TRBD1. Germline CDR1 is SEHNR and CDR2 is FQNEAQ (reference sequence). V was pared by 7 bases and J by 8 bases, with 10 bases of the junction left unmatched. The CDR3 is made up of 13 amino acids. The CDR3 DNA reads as TGTGCCAGCAAGAACAGGGGAGGTTTGGGCTACACCTTC. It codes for CASKNRGGLGYTF.

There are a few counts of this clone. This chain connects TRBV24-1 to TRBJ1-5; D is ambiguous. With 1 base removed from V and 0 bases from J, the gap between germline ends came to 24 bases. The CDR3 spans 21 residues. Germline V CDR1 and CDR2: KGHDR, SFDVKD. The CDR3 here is CATSDLGATATFLYSNQPQHF. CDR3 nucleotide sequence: TGTGCCACCAGTGATTTAGGTGCTACAGCTACCTTCCTTTATAGCAATCAGCCCCAGCATTTT.

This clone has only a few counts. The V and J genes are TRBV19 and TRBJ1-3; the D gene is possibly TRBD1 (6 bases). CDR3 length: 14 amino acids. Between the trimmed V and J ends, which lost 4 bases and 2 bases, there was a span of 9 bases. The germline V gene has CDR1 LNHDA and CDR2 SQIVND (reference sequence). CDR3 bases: TGTGCCAGTAGTACACAGGGTACTGGAAACACCATATATTTT. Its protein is CASSTQGTGNTIYF.

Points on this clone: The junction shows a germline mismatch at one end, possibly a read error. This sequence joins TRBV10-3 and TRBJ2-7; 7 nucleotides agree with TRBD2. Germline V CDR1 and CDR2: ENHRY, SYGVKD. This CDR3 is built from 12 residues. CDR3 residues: CCREAYSYEQYF. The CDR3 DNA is TGCTGTCGGGAGGCATACTCCTACGAGCAGTACTTC.

The CDR3 DNA reads TGTGCCAGCAGCCAAGGGATGGGATGGGAGGGCGGCAACGAGCAGTACTTC. Translated: CASSQGMGWEGGNEQYF. The chain carries TRBV14 and TRBJ2-7, with 7 positions matching TRBD2. This CDR3 region has 17 residues. Looked up from germline, CDR1 is SGHDN and CDR2 is FVKESK. With 1 base clipped from V and 5 bases from J, the junction kept 14 bases outside the gene matches.